This record looks at one T cell receptor (beta chain) sequence and its context. Its specificity is unknown. The data are from a study of T cell responses to AZD1222 COVID-19 vaccine. Study-wide results and caveats: Vaccination with two AZD1222 doses was followed by a rise in Spike-specific TCR breadth and depth. Dominant CD4 TCR responses targeted spike regions 160-218 and 743-854.

The V and J ends lost 2 bases and 4 bases respectively, with 10 bases between them. Germline V gives CDR1 KGHSH, CDR2 LQKENI. The CDR3 contains 14 residues. Measured with immunoSEQ multiplex PCR; TCRdb has only the in-frame clones, and not every one. Among approximately 160,000 clones listed, under 95% were seen once. The source was peripheral blood, collected 28 days after the second AZD1222 dose. This chain joins TRBV18 and TRBJ2-3; possible D gene TRBD2, 5 bases. This clonotype was obtained from an adult who received the AZD1222 COVID-19 vaccine. The CDR3, as DNA: TGTGCCAGCTCACCAGAACTAGTTTCAGATACGCAGTATTTT. Its translation: CASSPELVSDTQYF.